This T cell receptor (beta chain) was sequenced for a study of blood T cell repertoires in COVID-19. Overall study context: Some COVID-19 samples were acute and others convalescent; all came from the United States, Italy and Spain. PBMCs, B-cell-depleted T cells, or T cells were the source of the cDNA or gDNA that made up the material.

Under the authors' procedure: The authors estimated nucleated cell counts from reference gene primer amplification. Here immunoSEQ multiplex PCR was the method, and the copy in TCRdb shows in-frame clones only, minus some. V and J calls and clone size are given by that table; D and trimming were obtained from the DNA. Of approximately 150,000 clones in the sample, approximately 86% were seen once. Germline lookup yields CDR1 SGHVS and CDR2 FNYEAQ. The CDR3 is 15 amino acids. The germline V and J ends were trimmed by 2 bases and 3 bases, with 10 bases remaining between them. The sample comprised peripheral blood. The receptor was isolated from a woman between 55 and 75 years old with acute or convalescent COVID-19. The chain carries TRBV7-6 and TRBJ1-4, with D maybe TRBD1 (6 bases). The CDR3 sequence: CASSLSGGANEKLFF. As DNA, the CDR3 is TGTGCCAGCAGCTTAAGTGGGGGCGCTAATGAAAAACTGTTTTTT.